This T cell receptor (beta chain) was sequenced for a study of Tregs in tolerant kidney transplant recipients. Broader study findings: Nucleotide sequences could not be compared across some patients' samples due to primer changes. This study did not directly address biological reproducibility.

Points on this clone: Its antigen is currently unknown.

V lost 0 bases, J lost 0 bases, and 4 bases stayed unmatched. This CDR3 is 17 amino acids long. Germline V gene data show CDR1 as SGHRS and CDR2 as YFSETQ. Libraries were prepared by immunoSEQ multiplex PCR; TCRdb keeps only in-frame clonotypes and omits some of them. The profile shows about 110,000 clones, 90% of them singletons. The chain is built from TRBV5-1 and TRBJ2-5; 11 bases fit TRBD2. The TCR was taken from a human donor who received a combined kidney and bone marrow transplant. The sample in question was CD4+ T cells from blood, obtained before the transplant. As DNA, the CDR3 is TGCGCCAGCAGCTTGGGGGGACTAGCGGTGTACCAAGAGACCCAGTACTTC. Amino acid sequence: CASSLGGLAVYQETQYF.